Listed here are 18 T cell receptor beta chains from one sample, sequenced in a study of blood T cells in healthy people across ages. A J-beta primer mix and a sample-barcoded 5' primer were used in a second PCR of roughly 7 to 12 cycles. Each CDR3 protein gets one entry after TCRdb re-called the 5' RACE reads with MiXCR. Among over 600,000 distinct CDR3 sequences listed, around half were seen once. Input material: blood. The receptors were sampled from a man older than 75 in good health.

V gene TRBV12-3 or TRBV12-4 combines with J gene TRBJ1-4; 10 bases line up with TRBD1. V was clipped by 11 bases and J by 7 bases; unmatched bases: 7. The CDR3 totals 13 residues. CDR3 nucleotides: TGTGCCGTAATGACAGGGGGCATTGAAAAACTGTTTTTT. Its translation: CAVMTGGIEKLFF.

The chain recombines TRBV12-3 or TRBV12-4 with TRBJ2-1; D ambiguous. This CDR3 is 15 amino acids long. V lost 5 bases and J 0 bases, leaving 11 bases between the germline ends. The CDR3 here is CASSAISGSYNEQFF. In DNA form, the CDR3 reads TGTGCCAGCAGTGCGATTAGTGGCTCCTACAATGAGCAGTTCTTC.

Turning to this clonotype: This may stem from a read error, because a much larger clone lies one nucleotide away. The chain links TRBV12-3 or TRBV12-4 to TRBJ2-1, with D possibly called TRBD1 or TRBD2 (6 bases each). The length of the CDR3 is 15 residues. V dropped 8 bases and J dropped 10 bases, with 24 bases sitting between them. CDR3 sequence (DNA): TGTGCCAGCGGGTCCCTTGGGGGGCTCTCCTACGAGCAGTTCTTC. Translated, it gives CASGSLGGLSYEQFF.

The gene calls are TRBV12-3 or TRBV12-4 and TRBJ1-2, with 8 positions matching TRBD1. This CDR3 spans 12 amino acids. Trimming cost V 5 bases and J 7 bases; bases outside gene matches: 3. CDR3 amino acids: CASSQGASGYTF. The DNA for the CDR3 is TGTGCCAGCAGTCAGGGGGCTAGTGGCTACACCTTC.

A word on this clonotype: A much larger clonotype is one base distant, so this may be a read error. J is TRBJ2-5 and V is TRBV28; a possible D gene is TRBD1 (7 bases). Germline V gene data show CDR1 as MDHEN and CDR2 as SYDVKM. V shed 10 bases and J shed 9 bases, with 21 bases lying between them. The CDR3 runs to 13 residues. This CDR3 is CAITQGNWEAQYF. The CDR3 region has the DNA TGTGCCATCACACAGGGGAATTGGGAGGCCCAGTACTTC.

The table lists this clonotype with a few counts. The chain recombines TRBV9 with TRBJ2-5; 9 bases are a match to TRBD1. The germline CDR1 and CDR2 sequences are SGDLS and YYNGEE. Trimming cost V 0 bases and J 7 bases; bases outside gene matches: 4. The CDR3 runs to 14 residues. DNA for the CDR3: TGTGCCAGCAGCGTAGCGGGACAGGGAGGGACCCAGTACTTC. As protein: CASSVAGQGGTQYF.

Of note for this clonotype: An end of the junction differs from the germline gene, which may be a read error. The rearrangement links TRBV9 to TRBJ2-5; 15 bases are a match to TRBD2. The CDR3 is 16 amino acids. Per germline, CDR1 SGDLS and CDR2 YYNGEE. This CDR3 is CARSVGTSGGQETQYF. The CDR3 nucleotides read TGTGCCCGCAGCGTAGGGACTAGCGGGGGGCAAGAGACCCAGTACTTC.

The chain joins TRBV6-1 to TRBJ2-3, with 8 bases that match TRBD1. Per the germline V gene, CDR1 is MNHNS and CDR2 is SASEGT. This CDR3 spans 16 amino acids. V lost 8 bases to trimming and J lost 5 bases; unmatched junction nucleotides: 15. The CDR3, as DNA: TGTGCCAGCGGCACCCGGCCAGGGGGCCCCGAAGATACGCAGTATTTT. This sequence encodes CASGTRPGGPEDTQYF.

This rearrangement joins TRBV7-2 to TRBJ1-1; 8 bases agree with TRBD1. Unmatched junction bases numbered 10, after V lost 0 bases and J lost 4 bases. Germline V gene data show CDR1 as SGHTA and CDR2 as FQGNSA. There are 17 residues in the CDR3. CDR3 sequence reads: CASSLASGGLSVTEAFF. Here the CDR3 DNA reads TGTGCCAGCAGCTTAGCTTCAGGGGGCCTTTCGGTCACTGAAGCTTTCTTT.

This clonotype was seen at least ten times. The chain joins TRBV20-1 to TRBJ2-5; D might be TRBD1 (5 bases). The V and J ends lost 3 bases and 2 bases respectively, with 7 bases between them. Germline loops: CDR1 DFQATT, CDR2 SNEGSKA (reference sequence). The CDR3 runs to 12 residues. CDR3 sequence (DNA): TGCAGTGCTAGGGCAGGGCAAGAGACCCAGTACTTC. This translates into CSARAGQETQYF.

The gene calls are TRBV19 and TRBJ2-4, with D perhaps TRBD2 (6 bases). V lost 6 bases, J lost 0 bases, and 12 bases lay in between. The CDR3 length is 15 residues. The germline V gene encodes CDR1 LNHDA and CDR2 SQIVND (reference sequence). The CDR3 loop is CASSPSSVAKNIQYF. The CDR3 coding sequence is TGTGCCAGTAGCCCCTCTAGCGTAGCCAAAAACATTCAGTACTTC.

V usage is TRBV29-1 and J usage is TRBJ2-5; 10 bases match TRBD2. CDR3 size: 17 residues. CDR1 SQVTM and CDR2 ANQGSEA come from the germline V gene. After removal of 5 bases from V and 3 bases from J, the junction contained 15 bases not matched to a gene. For the CDR3, the DNA is TGCAGCGTTTTTGAAGTCCTAGCGGGAGCCCCCGAAGAGACCCAGTACTTC. As protein: CSVFEVLAGAPEETQYF.

Details on this clonotype: At one boundary the junction diverges from the germline segment, which might be a read error. This chain joins TRBV7-3 and TRBJ1-2, with D tentatively TRBD1 (6 bases). Germline CDR1 is SGHTA and CDR2 is FQGTGA. CDR3 size: 15 residues. The CDR3, as DNA: TGTGCCAGCAGCCCCCAAGGGGGGGCAGGATATGGCCACACCTTC. It yields the protein CASSPQGGAGYGHTF.

The CDR3 reads CASSVTGKGTEAFF. The CDR3 DNA reads as TGTGCCAGCAGCGTGACAGGAAAGGGCACTGAAGCTTTCTTT. The chain couples TRBV7-2 to TRBJ1-1; D might be TRBD1 (6 bases). The CDR3 runs 14 residues. Trimming stripped 5 bases from V and 4 bases from J, with 14 bases between. Looked up from germline, CDR1 is SGHTA and CDR2 is FQGNSA.

V usage is TRBV12-3 or TRBV12-4 and J usage is TRBJ2-1, with 8 bases lining up with TRBD2. The CDR3 totals 18 residues. With V trimmed by 6 bases and J by 2 bases, 15 bases remained unmatched. CDR3 DNA sequence: TGTGCCAGCAGGCCGACCCTCCAAGCGGGAGCTACCTACAATGAGCAGTTCTTC. It encodes CASRPTLQAGATYNEQFF.

Comments on this clonotype: Possible read error: a much larger clone is one base away. The V and J genes are TRBV29-1 and TRBJ1-2, with 7 bases aligning to TRBD1. The CDR3 spans 19 residues. The V gene's germline CDR1 is SQVTM and CDR2 ANQGSEA. With 1 base clipped from V and 3 bases from J, the junction kept 20 bases outside the gene matches. CDR3 in DNA: TGCAGCGTTGAAGTGAGTTCTGCCCTGCGTCCGGGACAGTACTATGGCTACACCTTC. Protein product: CSVEVSSALRPGQYYGYTF.

V is TRBV20-1 and J is TRBJ2-3; a weak D match, TRBD2 (6 bases). Germline CDR1 DFQATT, CDR2 SNEGSKA (reference sequence). The CDR3 has 16 amino acids. V was clipped by 6 bases and J by 3 bases, with 22 bases between them. Here the CDR3 reads CSANPTSIRSTDTQYF. The CDR3 nucleotides are TGCAGTGCCAATCCCACTAGCATTAGAAGTACAGATACGCAGTATTTT.

This clonotype was counted once. The chain couples TRBV7-3 to TRBJ2-1; no reliable D call. This CDR3 spans 12 amino acids. V shed 1 base and J shed 10 bases, with 8 bases lying between them. The germline CDR1 and CDR2 sequences are SGHTA and FQGTGA. For the CDR3, the DNA is TGTGCCAGCAGCTTAATAGGGCAGGAGCAGTTCTTC. Amino acid sequence: CASSLIGQEQFF.